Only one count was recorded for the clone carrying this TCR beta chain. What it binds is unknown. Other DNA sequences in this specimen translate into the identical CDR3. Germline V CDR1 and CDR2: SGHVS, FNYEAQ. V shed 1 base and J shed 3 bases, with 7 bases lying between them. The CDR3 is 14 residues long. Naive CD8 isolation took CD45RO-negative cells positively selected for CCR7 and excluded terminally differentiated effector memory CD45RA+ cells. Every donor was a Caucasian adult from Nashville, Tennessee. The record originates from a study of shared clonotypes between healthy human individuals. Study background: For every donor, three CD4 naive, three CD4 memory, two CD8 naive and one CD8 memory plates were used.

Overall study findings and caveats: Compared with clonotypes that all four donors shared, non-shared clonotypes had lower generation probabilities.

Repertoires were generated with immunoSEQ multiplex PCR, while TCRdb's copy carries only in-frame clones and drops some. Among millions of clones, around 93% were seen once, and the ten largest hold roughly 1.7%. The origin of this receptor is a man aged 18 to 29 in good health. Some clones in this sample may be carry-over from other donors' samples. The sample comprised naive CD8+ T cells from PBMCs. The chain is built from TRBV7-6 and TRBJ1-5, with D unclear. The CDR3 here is CASSLGDSNQPQHF. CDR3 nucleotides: TGTGCCAGCAGCTTAGGGGATTCCAATCAGCCCCAGCATTTT.